These 3 T cell receptor beta chains were all obtained from the same sample, sequenced in a study of persistence of HIV-infected CD4 T cells. The immunoSEQ assay was version 4, run in survey mode. Only in-frame clones appear in the TCRdb table, and some are missing; sequencing was by immunoSEQ multiplex PCR. Of 35,000 to 45,000 clones in the sample, 80% were seen once. The antigens these receptors bind are not known. Cells were stimulated with CMV-infected fibroblast lysates at 10 ug/mL. CD40L-negative CD69-negative CD45RO-high memory CD4+ T cells were sorted as populations depleted of antigen-responding cells. The specimen was CD4+ T cells sorted from PBMCs after roughly 18-hour stimulation, collected from a patient who received antiretroviral therapy. These receptors were taken from an adult man with HIV who was CMV-seropositive.

The chain uses TRBV18 and TRBJ2-7, with TRBD1 matching 7 bases. CDR1 and CDR2 from the germline V gene are KGHSH and LQKENI. The CDR3 totals 19 residues. Germline trimming cut 1 base from V and 5 bases from J; bases unmatched to any gene: 20. The CDR3 here is CASSPRTARQGSFGHEQYF. The DNA of the CDR3 is TGTGCCAGCTCACCACGCACGGCTAGACAGGGATCTTTCGGACACGAGCAGTACTTC.

The chain joins TRBV28 to TRBJ1-2; 7 nucleotides line up with TRBD1. Per the germline V gene, CDR1 is MDHEN and CDR2 is SYDVKM. The V gene end was trimmed by 5 bases and the J gene end by 3 bases; junction bases not matched to a gene: 15. The length of the CDR3 is 17 residues. The CDR3 protein is CASSPLISGGEDYGYTF. CDR3 DNA: TGTGCCAGCAGTCCCTTGATCTCAGGGGGTGAGGACTATGGCTACACCTTC.

The chain joins TRBV19 to TRBJ1-2; a possible D gene is TRBD1 (5 bases). V lost 3 bases, J lost 5 bases, and 10 bases lay in between. This CDR3 has 13 residues. Looked up from germline, CDR1 is LNHDA and CDR2 is SQIVND (reference sequence). The CDR3 DNA sequence: TGTGCCAGTAGTATGGCAGGGCCGTATGGCTACACCTTC. This sequence encodes CASSMAGPYGYTF. Full variable domain (rest looked up from reference TRBV19 and TRBJ1-2): DGGITQSPKYLFRKEGQNVTLSCEQNLNHDAMYWYRQDPGQGLRLIYYSQIVNDFQKGDIAEGYSVSREKKESFPLTVTSAQKNPTAFYLCASSMAGPYGYTFGSGTRLTVV.